The next 10 T cell receptor beta chains were all read from a single sample in a study of T cell repertoires in cytomegalovirus infection. No antigens are known for them. Via MiXCR, TCRdb re-called the reads, giving one row per CDR3 protein. The sample lists roughly 68,000 distinct CDR3 sequences; roughly 20% were seen once. Sequencing was performed on PBMCs, sequenced either directly or after in vitro stimulation (not recorded which). All receptors come from a human donor in good health (CMV status not recorded). Some clones in this sample may be carry-over from other donors' samples.

This clonotype came up many times. The chain uses TRBV19 and TRBJ2-1; 11 positions match TRBD2. Looked up from germline, CDR1 is LNHDA and CDR2 is SQIVND (reference sequence). The CDR3 runs to 17 residues. V lost 6 bases, J lost 3 bases, and 10 bases stayed unmatched. CDR3 nucleotide sequence: TGTGCCAGTAGCGGAATAGCCGGGACTAGCGGCTACAATGAGCAGTTCTTC. As protein: CASSGIAGTSGYNEQFF.

This clonotype was recorded a few times. The chain recombines TRBV7-9 with TRBJ2-7; tentative D call: TRBD1 (6 bases). The ends were cut back, 5 bases at V and 6 bases at J, with 11 bases in the middle. The CDR3 has 12 amino acids. Per the germline V gene, CDR1 is SEHNR and CDR2 is FQNEAQ (reference sequence). The CDR3 DNA sequence: TGTGCCAGCAGCACCGCAGGGGTCGAGCAGTACGTC. It yields the protein CASSTAGVEQYV.

A few counts support this clonotype. This chain connects TRBV10-1 to TRBJ1-1; D uncertain. V was shortened by 6 bases and J by 10 bases, with 18 bases between the two germline ends. Germline loops: CDR1 WNHNN, CDR2 SYGVQD (reference sequence). The CDR3 consists of 13 residues. The CDR3 spells CASSLQEVAPAFF. The DNA of the CDR3 is TGCGCCAGCAGCCTCCAAGAAGTGGCCCCAGCTTTCTTT.

The chain uses TRBV27 and TRBJ2-5; 15 bases line up with TRBD2. J lost 4 bases, V lost 5 bases, and 5 bases had no gene match. CDR1 MNHEY and CDR2 SMNVEV come from the germline V gene (reference sequence). The CDR3 spans 16 residues. CDR3 amino acids: CASSNPGLAGGETQYF. The CDR3 DNA is TGTGCCAGCAGTAACCCGGGACTAGCGGGAGGAGAGACCCAGTACTTC.

V gene TRBV6-2 or TRBV6-3 combines with J gene TRBJ2-3; TRBD1 aligns across 9 bases. CDR1 and CDR2 (germline): MNHEY, SVGEGT. The CDR3 has 15 amino acids. The V and J ends lost 6 bases and 4 bases, in that order; junction bases with no gene match: 8. The CDR3 bases are TGTGCCAGCAGCTCGGGACAGGGTATCCCAGATACGCAGTATTTT. The encoded protein is CASSSGQGIPDTQYF.

V is TRBV29-1 and J is TRBJ2-1; 9 bases agree with TRBD2. Germline trimming cut 6 bases from V and 3 bases from J; bases unmatched to any gene: 9. Germline CDR1 reads SQVTM; CDR2 reads ANQGSEA. This CDR3 comprises 15 residues. In DNA, the CDR3 is TGCAGCGTGGTGAAGGCTAGCGGGATCTACAATGAGCAGTTCTTC. It encodes CSVVKASGIYNEQFF.

Regarding this clonotype: Likely a read error: the CDR3 ends without its conserved phenylalanine or tryptophan. The rearrangement uses TRBV11-2 and TRBJ2-3; maybe TRBD1 (5 bases). The CDR3 is 15 amino acids. Per germline, CDR1 SGHAT and CDR2 FQNNGV. The CDR3 loop is CSSSLNRCRTDTQYL. The CDR3 DNA reads TGTTCCAGCAGCTTAAACAGGTGTCGCACAGATACGCAGTATTTG.

This clonotype showed up just a few times. CDR3 sequence: CASSRTNSNTEAFF. CDR3 DNA: TGCGCCAGCAGTCGCACGAATTCGAACACTGAAGCTTTCTTT. The rearrangement links TRBV4-1 to TRBJ1-1; D remains unclear. V shed 6 bases and J shed 1 base, with 12 bases lying between them. CDR1 and CDR2 from the germline V gene are MGHRA and YSYEKL. This CDR3 is built from 14 residues.

The J gene is TRBJ1-5, the V gene TRBV19; 10 nucleotides align to TRBD1. Trimming removed 9 bases from V and 0 bases from J; junction bases left unmatched: 5. The CDR3 consists of 15 residues. Germline V gene data show CDR1 as LNHDA and CDR2 as SQIVND (reference sequence). The DNA of the CDR3 is TGTGCCAGCCGGGACAGGGGAAATAGCAATCAGCCCCAGCATTTT. This sequence encodes CASRDRGNSNQPQHF.

This clonotype occurred a few times. The V gene is TRBV30, the J gene TRBJ2-1, with TRBD1 identical over 7 bases. Per germline, CDR1 GTSNPN and CDR2 SVGIG (reference sequence). The CDR3 has 12 residues. The CDR3, as DNA: TGTGGTTTCTCCAGGGGGTACAATGAGCAGTTCTTC. Its translation is CGFSRGYNEQFF.